Shown below are 24 T cell receptor beta chains from a single sample sequenced in a study of CD8+ T cells in alopecia areata (dated by TCRdb to 2016 to 2018). The protocol used for the library was the immunoSEQ multiplex PCR assay. RNA was extracted from all samples and reverse transcribed into cDNA, which served as template for TCR sequencing. TCRdb took this table from immuneACCESS and kept in-frame rearrangements with V and J called. Such tables lack part of the clones; where checked against another copy, unresolved V genes explain under half of the gap, and the rest is unexplained. The table for this sample lists fewer than 200,000 clones; 59% of them were counted only once. The top ten clonotypes cover about 15% of the sample. Reading the label with the study, this specimen's time point is: baseline before oral tofacitinib. Material: CD4+ T cells sorted from blood, obtained at week 0. Receptor source: a human donor with alopecia areata.

On this clone itself: At the DNA level, this CDR3 is encoded by other sequences in the same sample as well. V is TRBV29-1 and J is TRBJ2-7, with D perhaps TRBD2 (5 bases). The CDR3 sequence is 11 residues long. The germline gives CDR1 SQVTM, CDR2 ANQGSEA. V gave up 6 bases and J gave up 4 bases, with 10 bases separating them. Here the CDR3 reads CSVAGGYEQYF. The CDR3 DNA reads TGCAGCGTCGCGGGTGGGTACGAGCAGTACTTC.

This clone has a handful of counts. V and J are TRBV7-2 and TRBJ1-2; no reliable D call. Germline CDR1 and CDR2: SGHTA and FQGNSA. V lost 1 base and J lost 5, with 5 bases in between. This CDR3 has 12 residues. The CDR3 region is CASSLGQYGYTF. CDR3 in DNA: TGTGCCAGCAGCTTAGGGCAGTATGGCTACACCTTC.

The chain combines TRBV11-2 with TRBJ2-1, with TRBD1 matching over 7 bases. CDR1 is SGHAT and CDR2 is FQNNGV in the germline V gene. There are 12 residues in the CDR3. V gave up 2 bases and J gave up 10 bases; unmatched junction bases: 2. In nucleotides, the CDR3 is TGTGCCAGCAGCTTAAGGGGACAGGAGCAGTTCTTC. This sequence encodes CASSLRGQEQFF.

This clone appeared once. V is TRBV19 and J is TRBJ2-7; 9 bases are shared with TRBD1. CDR3 length equals 16 residues. J lost 0 bases, V lost 3 bases, and 6 bases had no gene match. Germline loops: CDR1 LNHDA, CDR2 SQIVND (reference sequence). The CDR3 DNA sequence: TGTGCCAGTAGTATCGCCACGGGACAGGGCTCCTACGAGCAGTACTTC. Translated: CASSIATGQGSYEQYF.

The J gene is TRBJ1-5, the V gene TRBV4-2, with D unresolved. The CDR3 sequence is 16 residues long. V dropped 4 bases and J dropped 5 bases, with 18 bases sitting between them. The germline gives CDR1 LGHNA, CDR2 YNFKEQ. The DNA of the CDR3 is TGTGCCAGCAGCCCGACCGGCCGCGCCCAGGATCAGCCCCAGCATTTT. It encodes CASSPTGRAQDQPQHF.

The J gene is TRBJ2-3, the V gene TRBV4-2; TRBD2 is a possible D gene (7 bases). The germline V and J ends were trimmed by 2 bases and 0 bases, with 21 bases remaining between them. From germline, CDR1 is LGHNA and CDR2 YNFKEQ. The CDR3 spans 19 residues. The CDR3 protein is CASSQRFLRGASSTDTQYF. The CDR3 coding sequence is TGTGCCAGCAGCCAAAGATTTTTACGGGGGGCGAGTAGCACAGATACGCAGTATTTT.

This clone has only a few counts. The chain uses TRBV25-1 and TRBJ2-7; D is possibly TRBD1 or TRBD2 (5 bases each). This CDR3 contains 12 residues. Trimming removed 6 bases from V and 2 bases from J, with 8 bases in between. CDR1 is MGHDK, CDR2 SYGVNS, per germline. The CDR3 nucleotides read TGTGCCAGCAGGGGGCGGGCCTACGAGCAGTACTTC. This translates into CASRGRAYEQYF.

The rearrangement uses TRBV5-1 and TRBJ2-6; D gene ambiguous. The CDR3 length is 16 residues. Germline V CDR1 and CDR2: SGHRS, YFSETQ. V was trimmed by 0 bases and J by 0 bases, leaving 7 bases between them. This CDR3 is CASSLDGSSGANVLTF. The CDR3 DNA reads as TGCGCCAGCAGCTTGGACGGCAGCTCTGGGGCCAACGTCCTGACTTTC.

Here the CDR3 reads CASSLSSGGPKETQYF. The CDR3 DNA is TGCGCCAGCAGCTTGTCTAGCGGGGGCCCAAAAGAGACCCAGTACTTC. The chain joins TRBV5-1 to TRBJ2-5, with 10 bases fitting TRBD2. Germline CDR1 SGHRS, CDR2 YFSETQ. The CDR3 has 16 amino acids. J gave up 3 bases and V 1 base, and 6 bases lay outside the gene matches.

The chain couples TRBV11-3 to TRBJ2-1, with D unclear. CDR3 size: 14 residues. V was shortened by 2 bases and J by 4 bases, with 9 bases between the two germline ends. The V gene's germline CDR1 is SGHNT and CDR2 YENEEA. CDR3 sequence reads: CASSLIAVYNEQFF. CDR3 in DNA: TGTGCCAGCAGCTTAATCGCGGTGTACAATGAGCAGTTCTTC.

The rearrangement links TRBV6-1 to TRBJ2-7, with 7 bases lining up with TRBD2. Germline CDR1 reads MNHNS; CDR2 reads SASEGT. The V segment lost 8 bases and the J segment 0 bases; nucleotides outside the gene matches: 4. The CDR3 is made up of 13 amino acids. The CDR3 sequence is CASGEGSSYEQYF. CDR3 coding DNA: TGTGCCAGCGGGGAGGGGTCCTCCTACGAGCAGTACTTC.

The CDR3 sequence is CASRLIRQGGTEAFF. The CDR3 DNA sequence: TGTGCCAGCAGACTCATTAGGCAGGGAGGCACTGAAGCTTTCTTT. The chain combines TRBV6-1 with TRBJ1-1, with D tentatively TRBD1 (5 bases). Germline CDR1 is MNHNS and CDR2 is SASEGT. There are 15 residues in the CDR3. V was clipped by 6 bases and J by 4 bases, with 18 bases between them.

The sample holds a few counts of this clone. The rearrangement joins TRBV7-2 to TRBJ2-2; no firm D call. V was clipped by 5 bases and J by 1 base, with 11 bases between them. Germline loops: CDR1 SGHTA, CDR2 FQGNSA. CDR3 length equals 15 residues. The chain's CDR3 is CASSLRWRNTGELFF. The CDR3, as DNA: TGTGCCAGCAGCCTCCGGTGGAGGAACACCGGGGAGCTGTTTTTT.

This chain joins TRBV2 and TRBJ2-2; D not resolved. Germline lookup yields CDR1 SNHLY and CDR2 FYNNEI. The germline V and J ends were trimmed by 4 bases and 6 bases, with 9 bases remaining between them. There are 13 residues in the CDR3. The CDR3 sequence: CASSGVEAGELFF. DNA of the CDR3: TGTGCCAGCAGTGGGGTGGAAGCCGGGGAGCTGTTTTTT.

V is TRBV5-4 and J is TRBJ2-1; D not resolved. CDR3 length: 14 residues. Trimming pared 3 bases from V and 1 base from J, leaving 8 bases between. CDR1 and CDR2 from the germline V gene are SGHNT and YYREEE (reference sequence). This CDR3 reads CASSSGTSYNEQFF. The CDR3 DNA reads TGTGCCAGCAGCTCTGGAACTTCCTACAATGAGCAGTTCTTC. Filled out from reference TRBV5-4 and TRBJ2-1, the complete variable domain reads ETGVTQSPTHLIKTRGQQVTLRCSSQSGHNTVSWYQQALGQGPQFIFQYYREEENGRGNFPPRFSGLQFPNYSSELNVNALELDDSALYLCASSSGTSYNEQFFGPGTRLTVL.

The chain carries TRBV30 and TRBJ1-2; perhaps TRBD1 as D (5 bases). Germline lookup yields CDR1 GTSNPN and CDR2 SVGIG (reference sequence). The CDR3 sequence is 14 residues long. The germline V and J ends were trimmed by 4 bases and 2 bases, with 14 bases remaining between them. CDR3 region: CAWKIRAPNYGYTF. The CDR3 bases are TGTGCCTGGAAGATCAGGGCCCCCAACTATGGCTACACCTTC.

This clone occurred a few times. The chain uses TRBV30 and TRBJ1-6, with a weak D call TRBD1 (6 bases). V was trimmed by 2 bases and J by 10 bases, leaving 15 bases between them. CDR1 GTSNPN and CDR2 SVGIG come from the germline V gene (reference sequence). The CDR3 length is 14 residues. The chain's CDR3 is CAWSRDRQRSPLHF. The CDR3 bases are TGTGCCTGGAGTCGTGACAGGCAACGCTCACCCCTCCACTTT.

A few counts support this clone. The chain carries TRBV4-2 and TRBJ2-3; a possible D gene is TRBD2 (6 bases). The CDR3 loop spans 17 amino acids. Trimming took off 3 bases at V and 2 bases at J, with 18 bases between the two ends. In germline, CDR1 is LGHNA, CDR2 YNFKEQ. The CDR3 loop reads CASSHVHGGASTDTQYF. The CDR3 region has the DNA TGTGCCAGCAGCCATGTCCACGGCGGGGCATCCACAGATACGCAGTATTTT.

The rearrangement links TRBV30 to TRBJ1-2; possibly TRBD1 for D (5 bases). CDR3 length: 15 amino acids. V was trimmed by 3 bases and J by 2 bases, leaving 16 bases between them. The germline gives CDR1 GTSNPN, CDR2 SVGIG (reference sequence). The CDR3 reads CAWSVPRGLNYGYTF. The CDR3 DNA reads as TGTGCCTGGAGCGTACCCCGGGGCTTAAACTATGGCTACACCTTC.

This chain uses TRBV7-9 with TRBJ1-1, with D tentatively TRBD1 (6 bases). CDR3 length equals 14 residues. V was pared by 2 bases and J by 4 bases, with 11 bases between. Germline CDR1 is SEHNR and CDR2 is FQNEAQ (reference sequence). DNA of the CDR3: TGTGCCAGCAGCTTATCAGGGGTCGGCACTGAAGCTTTCTTT. Amino acid sequence: CASSLSGVGTEAFF. Using reference TRBV7-9 and TRBJ1-1 for the parts outside the CDR3, the full variable domain is DTGVSQNPRHKITKRGQNVTFRCDPISEHNRLYWYRQTLGQGPEFLTYFQNEAQLEKSRLLSDRFSAERPKGSFSTLEIQRTEQGDSAMYLCASSLSGVGTEAFFGQGTRLTVV.

The chain is built from TRBV7-6 and TRBJ2-1; D is ambiguous. There are 11 residues in the CDR3. Germline V lookup: CDR1 SGHVS, CDR2 FNYEAQ. V lost 2 bases to trimming and J lost 10 bases, with 6 bases between them. In nucleotides, the CDR3 is TGTGCCAGCAGCTTATTGGGCGAGCAGTTCTTC. Protein product: CASSLLGEQFF.

This chain uses TRBV5-4 with TRBJ2-5, with 7 nucleotides matching TRBD2. The germline gives CDR1 SGHNT, CDR2 YYREEE (reference sequence). This CDR3 is built from 15 residues. With 4 bases clipped from V and 5 bases from J, the junction kept 11 bases outside the gene matches. This CDR3 reads CASSSGAGVGETQYF. CDR3 bases: TGTGCCAGCAGCAGCGGGGCCGGGGTTGGGGAGACCCAGTACTTC.

The CDR3 reads CASLPGQGALHAGELFF. DNA for the CDR3: TGCGCCAGCTTACCGGGACAGGGAGCCCTACACGCCGGGGAGCTGTTTTTT. V usage is TRBV5-1 and J usage is TRBJ2-2; 9 positions agree with TRBD1. This CDR3 comprises 17 residues. CDR1 SGHRS and CDR2 YFSETQ come from the germline V gene. After removal of 7 bases from V and 6 bases from J, the junction contained 16 bases not matched to a gene.

V is TRBV29-1 and J is TRBJ2-5; D may be TRBD2 (6 bases). The length of the CDR3 is 12 residues. Germline CDR1 SQVTM, CDR2 ANQGSEA. Trimming removed 4 bases from V and 4 bases from J, with 10 bases in between. Written as DNA, the CDR3 is TGCAGCGTTGGAGGGGAGGCAGAGACCCAGTACTTC. Amino acids: CSVGGEAETQYF.